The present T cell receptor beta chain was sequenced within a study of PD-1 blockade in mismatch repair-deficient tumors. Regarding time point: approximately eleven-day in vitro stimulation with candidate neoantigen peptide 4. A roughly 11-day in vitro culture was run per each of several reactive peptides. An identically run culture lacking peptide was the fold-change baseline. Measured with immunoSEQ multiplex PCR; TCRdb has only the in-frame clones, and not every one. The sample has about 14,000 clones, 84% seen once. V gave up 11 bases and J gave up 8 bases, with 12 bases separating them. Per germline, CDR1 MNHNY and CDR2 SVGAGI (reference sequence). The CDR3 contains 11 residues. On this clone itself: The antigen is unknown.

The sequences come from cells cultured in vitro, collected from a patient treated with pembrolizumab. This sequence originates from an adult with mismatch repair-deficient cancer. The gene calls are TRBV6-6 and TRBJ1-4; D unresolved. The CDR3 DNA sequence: TGTGCCGGAGGTGCGCGGGAAAAACTGTTTTTT. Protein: CAGGAREKLFF.